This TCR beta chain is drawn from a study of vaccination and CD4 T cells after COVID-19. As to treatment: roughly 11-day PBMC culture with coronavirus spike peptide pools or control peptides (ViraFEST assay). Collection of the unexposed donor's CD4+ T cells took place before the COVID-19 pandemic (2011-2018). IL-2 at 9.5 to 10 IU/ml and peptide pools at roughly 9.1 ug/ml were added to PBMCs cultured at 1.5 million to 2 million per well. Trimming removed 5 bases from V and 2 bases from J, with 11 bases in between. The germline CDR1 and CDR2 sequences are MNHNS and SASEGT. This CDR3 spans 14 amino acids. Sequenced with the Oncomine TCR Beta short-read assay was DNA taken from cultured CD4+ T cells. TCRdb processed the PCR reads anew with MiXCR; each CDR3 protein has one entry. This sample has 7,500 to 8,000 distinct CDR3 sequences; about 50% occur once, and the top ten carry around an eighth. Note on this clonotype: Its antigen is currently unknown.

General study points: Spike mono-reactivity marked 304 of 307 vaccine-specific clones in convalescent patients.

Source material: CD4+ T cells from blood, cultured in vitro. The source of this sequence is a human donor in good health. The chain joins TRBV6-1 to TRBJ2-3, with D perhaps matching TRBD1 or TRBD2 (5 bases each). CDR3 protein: CASSIGETTDTQYF. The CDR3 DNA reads TGTGCCAGCAGTATAGGGGAGACCACAGATACGCAGTATTTT.